A single sample gave rise to the 21 T cell receptor beta chains below, sequenced in a study of cytomegalovirus exposure and HLA in healthy donors. The study ran its PCR with 60 Vbeta and 13 Jbeta primers. Profiled with immunoSEQ multiplex PCR; TCRdb holds only in-frame clones, not every one. This sample carries about 190,000 clones, around 75% of them seen once, and the ten largest clones take about 5.7%. Sequencing was performed on PBMCs. The receptors derive from a man aged 40-49 years in good health and CMV-seropositive.

This clone showed up just once. Mismatch with germline at one junction end may stem from a read error. The chain has TRBV7-9 and TRBJ2-7, with D possibly TRBD1 on 8 matching bases. The CDR3 runs 13 residues. Germline lookup yields CDR1 SEHNR and CDR2 FQNEAQ (reference sequence). The CDR3 coding sequence is TGTTCCAGCAGCGGGGACAGGCCCTACGAGCAGTACTTC. Its translation is CSSSGDRPYEQYF.

A few counts support this clone. This sequence joins TRBV4-3 and TRBJ1-2; a weak D match, TRBD1 (5 bases). The CDR3 spans 16 residues. Germline values: CDR1 LGHNA, CDR2 YSLEER. Trimming stripped 0 bases from V and 6 bases from J, with 17 bases between. CDR3 sequence reads: CASSQELAGLGDGYTF. CDR3 DNA: TGCGCCAGCAGCCAAGAATTGGCAGGGTTAGGTGATGGCTACACCTTC.

The chain couples TRBV4-3 to TRBJ2-5; 8 nucleotides agree with TRBD1. The J call may not be correct, given that the DNA end is closer to TRBJ2-7. Germline loops: CDR1 LGHNA, CDR2 YSLEER. CDR3 length: 13 amino acids. The CDR3 is CASSLDRGNEQYF. The CDR3 region has the DNA TGCGCCAGCAGCCTCGACAGGGGCAACGAGCAGTACTTC.

The V gene is TRBV11-2, the J gene TRBJ2-3, with a tentative D call TRBD1 (5 bases). V was clipped by 3 bases and J by 6 bases, with 10 bases between them. CDR1 SGHAT and CDR2 FQNNGV come from the germline V gene. This CDR3 is built from 13 residues. CDR3 residues: CASSFRGSDTQYF. The CDR3, as DNA: TGTGCCAGCAGCTTTAGGGGATCGGATACGCAGTATTTT.

This clone has a handful of counts. The rearrangement joins TRBV9 to TRBJ2-2; no clear D. This CDR3 has 13 amino acids. Germline V lookup: CDR1 SGDLS, CDR2 YYNGEE. Trimming pared 4 bases from V and 5 bases from J, leaving 9 bases between. DNA of the CDR3: TGTGCCAGCAGCCCCCGCGGTACCGGGGAGCTGTTTTTT. Protein sequence: CASSPRGTGELFF.

The genes are TRBV4-3 and TRBJ1-2, with 7 nucleotides matching TRBD1. In germline, CDR1 is LGHNA, CDR2 YSLEER. V shed 7 bases and J 2 bases; nucleotides not matched to a gene: 7. CDR3 length: 14 residues. The CDR3 region is CASTEIQGNYGYTF. CDR3 DNA sequence: TGCGCCAGCACCGAGATACAGGGGAACTATGGCTACACCTTC.

The rearrangement uses TRBV28 and TRBJ2-2, with 9 positions matching TRBD1. The germline V gene has CDR1 MDHEN and CDR2 SYDVKM. CDR3 size: 14 residues. V lost 3 bases to trimming and J lost 5 bases; unmatched junction nucleotides: 1. CDR3 in amino acids: CASSLTGGTGELFF. In DNA, the CDR3 is TGTGCCAGCAGTTTGACAGGGGGGACCGGGGAGCTGTTTTTT.

The chain links TRBV7-2 to TRBJ1-5; no clear D. CDR1 is SGHTA and CDR2 is FQGNSA in the germline V gene. CDR3 length: 16 residues. Trimming took 1 base from V and 5 from J, leaving 15 bases between them. This CDR3 reads CASSLGLGGRDQPQHF. The CDR3, as DNA: TGTGCCAGCAGCTTAGGATTGGGAGGGAGGGATCAGCCCCAGCATTTT.

This chain connects TRBV19 to TRBJ1-5, with D possibly matching TRBD1 (6 bases). CDR3 size: 13 residues. Per the germline V gene, CDR1 is LNHDA and CDR2 is SQIVND (reference sequence). The ends were cut back, 9 bases at V and 2 bases at J, with 11 bases in the middle. CDR3 region: CASEQGRNQPQHF. DNA of the CDR3: TGTGCCAGCGAACAGGGACGCAATCAGCCCCAGCATTTT.

The chain couples TRBV27 to TRBJ2-3; tentative D call: TRBD2 (5 bases). The V gene lost 4 bases and the J gene lost 3 bases, with 17 bases spanning the gap. The CDR3 is 16 amino acids. Germline CDR1 is MNHEY and CDR2 is SMNVEV (reference sequence). CDR3 in amino acids: CASSWTGSRKTDTQYF. CDR3 bases: TGTGCCAGCAGTTGGACTGGGTCTCGGAAAACAGATACGCAGTATTTT.

This chain connects TRBV9 to TRBJ2-5, with TRBD2 matching 9 bases. The CDR3 is 15 amino acids. Germline V gives CDR1 SGDLS, CDR2 YYNGEE. V lost 2 bases to trimming and J lost 5 bases; unmatched junction nucleotides: 7. The CDR3 loop is CASSVTIAGAETQYF. CDR3 DNA: TGTGCCAGCAGCGTCACTATAGCGGGGGCGGAGACCCAGTACTTC.

This clone was recorded a few times. This chain connects TRBV19 to TRBJ2-7; maybe TRBD1 (6 bases). The CDR3 extends over 15 amino acids. The V and J ends lost 1 base and 2 bases respectively, with 12 bases between them. Germline CDR1 and CDR2: LNHDA and SQIVND (reference sequence). The CDR3 reads CASSIVTTGPYEQYF. The CDR3, as DNA: TGTGCCAGTAGTATAGTAACCACAGGGCCCTACGAGCAGTACTTC.

This rearrangement joins TRBV7-2 to TRBJ1-5; 8 bases are a match to TRBD1. Unmatched junction bases numbered 4, after V lost 3 bases and J lost 3 bases. The CDR3 loop spans 15 amino acids. Looked up from germline, CDR1 is SGHTA and CDR2 is FQGNSA. DNA for the CDR3: TGTGCCAGCAGCTTTTCAGGGGGCGTCAATCAGCCCCAGCATTTT. It specifies CASSFSGGVNQPQHF.

The chain joins TRBV28 to TRBJ1-2; 9 positions match TRBD1. Germline V gene data show CDR1 as MDHEN and CDR2 as SYDVKM. The CDR3 runs to 15 residues. V lost 5 bases to trimming and J lost 2 bases; unmatched junction nucleotides: 6. This CDR3 reads CASSIAGTGNYGYTF. Written as DNA, the CDR3 is TGTGCCAGCAGTATAGCCGGGACAGGGAACTATGGCTACACCTTC.

Comments on this clone: Other DNA sequences from this sample encode an identical CDR3 as well. DNA for the CDR3: TGTGCCAGCAGTTTAGTCGGGGGTGGGAACTATGGCTACACCTTC. This translates into CASSLVGGGNYGYTF. The V call is TRBV28, the J call TRBJ1-2; D might be TRBD1 (5 bases). V lost 2 bases, J lost 2 bases, and 12 bases lay in between. In germline, CDR1 is MDHEN, CDR2 SYDVKM. CDR3 length: 15 amino acids.

The chain has TRBV7-8 and TRBJ1-5; D is possibly TRBD1 (5 bases). Germline V gene sequence: CDR1 SGHVS, CDR2 FQNEAQ. V lost 1 base, J lost 7 bases, and 11 bases lay in between. This CDR3 region has 14 residues. CDR3 in amino acids: CASSLDPGGQPQHF. In DNA form, the CDR3 reads TGTGCCAGCAGCTTAGATCCCGGGGGACAGCCCCAGCATTTT.

This clone occurred a few times. CDR3 bases: TGCGCCAGCAGCCAAGATTGGGGGACAGTAAATGAAAAACTGTTTTTT. The encoded protein is CASSQDWGTVNEKLFF. The chain has TRBV4-3 and TRBJ1-4; TRBD1 agrees at 7 bases. Germline V gene data show CDR1 as LGHNA and CDR2 as YSLEER. CDR3 length: 16 residues. V dropped 0 bases and J dropped 5; count of bases not matched to a gene: 6.

Notes on this clone: Within the sample, other DNA sequences also encode this same CDR3. The chain links TRBV18 to TRBJ1-5, with D perhaps matching TRBD1 (5 bases). The length of the CDR3 is 15 residues. The germline V gene encodes CDR1 KGHSH and CDR2 LQKENI. V was cut by 1 base and J by 0 bases, with 7 bases left in between. The CDR3 bases are TGTGCCAGCTCACCACGGGGCCTTAGCAATCAGCCCCAGCATTTT. Amino acid sequence: CASSPRGLSNQPQHF.

This clone was detected only a few times. The chain recombines TRBV6-6 with TRBJ2-5; D gene uncertain. The DNA end is a closer match to TRBJ2-7, so the J assignment may be wrong. The CDR3 contains 8 residues. Germline V CDR1 and CDR2: MNHNY, SVGAGI (reference sequence). CDR3 loop: CASSEQYF. CDR3 sequence (DNA): TGTGCCAGCAGCGAGCAGTACTTC.

This clone occurred a few times. The rearrangement joins TRBV5-4 to TRBJ2-1; 8 positions match TRBD2. The CDR3 runs to 14 residues. Germline-derived CDR1 and CDR2 are SGHNT and YYREEE (reference sequence). Germline trimming cut 3 bases from V and 9 bases from J; bases unmatched to any gene: 8. The CDR3 here is CASSWTSSYGEQFF. The CDR3, as DNA: TGTGCCAGCAGCTGGACTAGCTCGTACGGTGAGCAGTTCTTC.

J is TRBJ1-1 and V is TRBV7-8; 9 bases map to TRBD1. V lost 5 bases, J lost 1 base, and 5 bases stayed unmatched. The length of the CDR3 is 15 residues. The germline V gene encodes CDR1 SGHVS and CDR2 FQNEAQ. In nucleotides, the CDR3 is TGTGCCAGCAGCGCCGGACAGGGGAGGAACACTGAAGCTTTCTTT. Translating gives CASSAGQGRNTEAFF.